This TCR beta chain was recovered during a study of identical twins. This CDR3 comprises 12 residues. The V end lost 6 bases, the J end lost 8 bases, and 16 bases lay between the germline ends. Germline-derived CDR1 and CDR2 are DFQATT and SNEGSKA (reference sequence). Using its own MiXCR run on the 5' RACE reads, TCRdb lists one record per CDR3 protein. The sample holds under 900,000 distinct CDR3 sequences; 15% to 20% are singletons and the top ten take around 13%. Only a few counts were recorded for this clonotype. These data were likewise used in another study, on T cells expressing NK-cell markers.

This chain uses TRBV20-1 with TRBJ1-2; a possible D gene is TRBD1 (5 bases). The receptor was derived from a woman younger than 30 in good health. The sample taken for sequencing was PBMCs. The CDR3 DNA is TGCAGTGCCGGGGGGAGTGTTGGCGGCTACACCTTC. Translation: CSAGGSVGGYTF.